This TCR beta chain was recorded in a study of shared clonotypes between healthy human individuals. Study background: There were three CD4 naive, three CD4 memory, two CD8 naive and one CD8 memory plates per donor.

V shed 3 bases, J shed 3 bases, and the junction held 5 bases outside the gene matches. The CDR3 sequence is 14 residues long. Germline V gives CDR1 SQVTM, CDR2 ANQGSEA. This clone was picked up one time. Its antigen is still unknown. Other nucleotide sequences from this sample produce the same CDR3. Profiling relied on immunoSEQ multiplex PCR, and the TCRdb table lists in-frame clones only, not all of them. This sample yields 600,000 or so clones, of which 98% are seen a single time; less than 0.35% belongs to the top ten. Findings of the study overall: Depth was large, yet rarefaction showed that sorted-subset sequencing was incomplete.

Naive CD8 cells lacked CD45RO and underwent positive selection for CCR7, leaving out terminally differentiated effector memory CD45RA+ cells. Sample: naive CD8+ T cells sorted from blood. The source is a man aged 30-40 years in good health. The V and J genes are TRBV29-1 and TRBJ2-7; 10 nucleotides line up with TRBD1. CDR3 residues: CSVEDRGGNYEQYF. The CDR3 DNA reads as TGCAGCGTTGAGGACAGGGGGGGAAACTACGAGCAGTACTTC.